The 25 T cell receptor beta chains given below trace back to one sample, sequenced in a study of T cell repertoires in cytomegalovirus infection. MiXCR was run by TCRdb on the reads, yielding one entry per CDR3 protein. Of fewer than 550,000 distinct CDR3 sequences listed, approximately 15% are singletons. What was sequenced was CD8+ T cells from PBMCs. All receptors derive from a human donor in good health (CMV status not recorded). Some clones in this sample may be carry-over from other donors' samples.

The J gene is TRBJ2-7, the V gene TRBV6-2 or TRBV6-3, with 10 bases identical to TRBD2. The CDR3 runs to 17 residues. Germline V CDR1 and CDR2: MNHEY, SVGEGT. The V and J ends lost 5 bases and 4 bases, in that order; junction bases with no gene match: 14. CDR3 DNA: TGTGCCAGCAGTCCGAGGGCCCCCGGGACTAGCGTGTACGAGCAGTACTTC. The encoded protein is CASSPRAPGTSVYEQYF.

This clonotype was seen only a few times. The genes are TRBV27 and TRBJ1-2; TRBD1 matches 11 bases. Germline V CDR1 and CDR2: MNHEY, SMNVEV (reference sequence). The length of the CDR3 is 17 residues. V shed 4 bases, J shed 2 bases, and the junction held 9 bases outside the gene matches. CDR3 nucleotides: TGTGCCAGCAGTTCCCAAAGGGGACAGGGGGTGAACTATGGCTACACCTTC. It yields the protein CASSSQRGQGVNYGYTF.

At least ten counts were recorded for this clonotype. The rearrangement uses TRBV11-1 and TRBJ1-1; D ambiguous. V lost 1 base and J 8 bases, leaving 11 bases between the germline ends. Looked up from germline, CDR1 is SGHAT and CDR2 is FQDESV (reference sequence). This CDR3 comprises 13 residues. The CDR3 coding sequence is TGTGCCAGCAGCTTAGGTGCCTTGGGGGAAGCTTTCTTT. As protein: CASSLGALGEAFF.

DNA of the CDR3: TGCGCCAGCAGGTCCGGGGACAGGGAGTTCCGAGGCACCGGGGAGCTGTTTTTT. Translating it yields CASRSGDREFRGTGELFF. The chain carries TRBV5-1 and TRBJ2-2, with TRBD1 identical over 9 bases. Germline V gives CDR1 SGHRS, CDR2 YFSETQ. This CDR3 is 18 amino acids long. The J segment lost 4 bases and the V segment lost 5 bases, leaving 15 bases of the junction unmatched.

This clonotype was detected ten times or more. The V call is TRBV12-3 or TRBV12-4, the J call TRBJ2-2; possibly TRBD1 or TRBD2 for D (5 bases each). Deletions cut 3 bases from V and 9 bases from J, with 5 bases between. CDR3 length: 11 amino acids. CDR3 bases: TGTGCCAGCAGTTTGGGACGGGAGCTGTTTTTT. Its translation: CASSLGRELFF.

This chain uses TRBV20-1 with TRBJ2-1; 7 bases align to TRBD1. Losses at the gene ends were 0 bases for V and 6 bases for J; bases not matched to a gene: 2. Per germline, CDR1 DFQATT and CDR2 SNEGSKA (reference sequence). The CDR3 has 13 residues. The CDR3 coding sequence is TGCAGTGCTAGAGATGGGACAGTCAATGAGCAGTTCTTC. The encoded protein is CSARDGTVNEQFF.

This clonotype was picked up many times. The gene calls are TRBV12-3 or TRBV12-4 and TRBJ1-2; D unclear. V gave up 6 bases and J gave up 3 bases, with 11 bases separating them. The CDR3 sequence is 13 residues long. The CDR3 reads CASSLTTYYGYTF. The CDR3 nucleotides are TGTGCCAGCAGCTTAACAACCTACTATGGCTACACCTTC.

At least ten counts were recorded for this clonotype. CDR3 sequence (DNA): TGTGCCAGCAAAGGTAACAGGGACCTCAATCAGCCCCAGCATTTT. It encodes CASKGNRDLNQPQHF. The gene calls are TRBV6-2 or TRBV6-3 and TRBJ1-5; possible D gene TRBD1, 6 bases. The germline V gene has CDR1 MNHEY and CDR2 SVGEGT. Trimming took off 7 bases at V and 3 bases at J, with 16 bases between the two ends. This CDR3 comprises 15 residues.

This clonotype has a count of ten or more. This chain links TRBV7-6 with TRBJ2-7; D might be TRBD2 (6 bases). V lost 2 bases and J 5 bases, leaving 16 bases between the germline ends. The CDR3 sequence is 15 residues long. Germline loops: CDR1 SGHVS, CDR2 FNYEAQ. CDR3 in DNA: TGTGCCAGCAGCTTAACGGAGGGGCGCCGGAACGAGCAGTACTTC. It encodes CASSLTEGRRNEQYF.

This clonotype has ten or more counts. The chain links TRBV7-9 to TRBJ2-3; no reliable D call. The CDR3 runs 15 residues. The germline V gene has CDR1 SEHNR and CDR2 FQNEAQ (reference sequence). Trimming removed 5 bases from V and 0 bases from J, with 12 bases in between. This chain's CDR3 is CASSSRLESTDTQYF. For the CDR3, the DNA is TGTGCCAGCAGCAGCAGACTGGAGAGCACAGATACGCAGTATTTT.

This chain links TRBV12-3 or TRBV12-4 with TRBJ2-2; 10 nucleotides line up with TRBD1. The CDR3 has 17 amino acids. J was trimmed by 4 bases and V by 5 bases; bases with no gene match: 10. This CDR3 is CASSPFGDRGITGELFF. The CDR3 bases are TGTGCCAGCAGTCCATTTGGGGACAGGGGAATCACCGGGGAGCTGTTTTTT.

This clonotype was seen many times. J is TRBJ2-3 and V is TRBV7-9; maybe TRBD2 (6 bases). The V gene lost 5 bases and the J gene lost 4 bases, with 16 bases spanning the gap. CDR1 and CDR2 from the germline V gene are SEHNR and FQNEAQ (reference sequence). The CDR3 extends over 15 amino acids. Written as DNA, the CDR3 is TGTGCCAGCAGCCTTGGACTAAATACACCAGATACGCAGTATTTT. Amino acids: CASSLGLNTPDTQYF.

In its sample, this clonotype was seen a few times. The chain uses TRBV25-1 and TRBJ2-1; 12 nucleotides line up with TRBD2. Trimming removed 4 bases from V and 6 bases from J; junction bases left unmatched: 22. CDR1 and CDR2 (germline): MGHDK, SYGVNS. The length of the CDR3 is 21 residues. In DNA form, the CDR3 reads TGTGCCAGCAGTGCCTGGGACGGCGGGTCTAGCGGGAGGGAACAAGGCAATGAGCAGTTCTTC. It codes for CASSAWDGGSSGREQGNEQFF.

The chain employs TRBV25-1 and TRBJ2-7, with a possible D match to TRBD2 (5 bases). V lost 2 bases to trimming and J lost 4 bases, with 15 bases between them. The CDR3 totals 15 residues. Germline V CDR1 and CDR2: MGHDK, SYGVNS. The CDR3 DNA is TGTGCCAGCAGTGAAGAGTGGCAGACTACGTACGAGCAGTACTTC. Amino acid sequence: CASSEEWQTTYEQYF.

This clonotype was counted many times. J is TRBJ1-3 and V is TRBV27, with D unresolved. V lost 6 bases and J 0 bases, leaving 9 bases between the germline ends. This CDR3 region has 14 residues. Germline CDR1 MNHEY, CDR2 SMNVEV (reference sequence). The DNA of the CDR3 is TGTGCCAGCAGCTTAAGTGGCTCTGGAAACACCATATATTTT. Its translation: CASSLSGSGNTIYF.

This clonotype was picked up a small number of times. The chain carries TRBV2 and TRBJ2-7; no clear D gene. CDR1 is SNHLY, CDR2 FYNNEI, per germline. This CDR3 is built from 13 residues. V was shortened by 1 base and J by 3 bases, with 7 bases between the two germline ends. The CDR3 reads CASSEGVLYEQYF. CDR3 DNA: TGTGCCAGCAGTGAAGGGGTACTCTACGAGCAGTACTTC.

J is TRBJ2-2 and V is TRBV29-1; a weak D match, TRBD2 (6 bases). The CDR3 sequence is 12 residues long. The V end was cut by 7 bases, the J end by 6 bases, with 12 bases between. Germline V CDR1 and CDR2: SQVTM, ANQGSEA. The CDR3 sequence is CSGAGRSGELFF. CDR3 DNA: TGCAGCGGAGCAGGGAGGTCCGGGGAGCTGTTTTTT.

This clonotype was detected only a few times. The rearrangement joins TRBV27 to TRBJ1-2; perhaps TRBD1 as D (6 bases). CDR3 length equals 14 residues. Germline CDR1 MNHEY, CDR2 SMNVEV (reference sequence). V lost 7 bases to trimming and J lost 4 bases, with 16 bases between them. The CDR3 region is CASTLSGDTYGYTF. Written as DNA, the CDR3 is TGTGCCAGCACATTAAGTGGGGACACCTATGGCTACACCTTC.

The rearrangement links TRBV5-1 to TRBJ2-7; 10 nucleotides match TRBD1. The CDR3 is 17 amino acids. Germline values: CDR1 SGHRS, CDR2 YFSETQ. J was trimmed by 1 base and V by 2 bases; bases with no gene match: 9. CDR3 loop: CASSLISGDRGSYEQYF. CDR3 DNA sequence: TGCGCCAGCAGCTTAATATCCGGGGACAGGGGATCCTACGAGCAGTACTTC.

The rearrangement joins TRBV28 to TRBJ2-3; 9 nucleotides line up with TRBD2. Trimming cost V 2 bases and J 4 bases; bases outside gene matches: 4. The V gene's germline CDR1 is MDHEN and CDR2 SYDVKM. The CDR3 totals 15 residues. The chain's CDR3 is CASSLVAGAPDTQYF. The CDR3 region has the DNA TGTGCCAGCAGTTTAGTAGCGGGAGCCCCAGATACGCAGTATTTT.

This clonotype was found many times. The chain links TRBV5-6 to TRBJ2-4, with D possibly TRBD2 on 6 matching bases. The CDR3 loop spans 19 amino acids. Trimming took 4 bases from V and 3 from J, leaving 26 bases between them. Germline V gene lookup returns CDR1 SGHDT and CDR2 YYEEEE. The CDR3 nucleotides are TGTGCCAGCAGCCCCAAGATTAGCGGCTCCTACCTATACAAAAACATTCAGTACTTC. Residues: CASSPKISGSYLYKNIQYF.

Only a few counts were recorded for this clonotype. This chain links TRBV6-6 with TRBJ1-5, with D maybe TRBD1 (5 bases). CDR3 length: 15 amino acids. Per the germline V gene, CDR1 is MNHNY and CDR2 is SVGAGI (reference sequence). Trimming cost V 1 base and J 7 bases, with 14 bases left between them. The CDR3 coding sequence is TGTGCCAGCAGTTACTTAGCCAGGGAAGGACAGCCCCAGCATTTT. It codes for CASSYLAREGQPQHF.

This clonotype was recorded at least ten times. The CDR3 DNA sequence: TGTGCCAGCAGCTTCAGGGAGTCCTATAATTCACCCCTCCACTTT. The encoded protein is CASSFRESYNSPLHF. The chain links TRBV7-8 to TRBJ1-6; D is perhaps TRBD1 (5 bases). Trimming took off 3 bases at V and 1 base at J, with 7 bases between the two ends. This CDR3 has 15 amino acids. Per germline, CDR1 SGHVS and CDR2 FQNEAQ.

This clonotype appeared many times. The chain carries TRBV4-2 and TRBJ1-5, with D perhaps TRBD1 (5 bases). The CDR3 is made up of 16 amino acids. The V end was cut by 0 bases, the J end by 5 bases, with 14 bases between. Per germline, CDR1 LGHNA and CDR2 YNFKEQ. The CDR3 here is CASSQDWGGGHQPQHF. The CDR3 DNA reads TGTGCCAGCAGCCAAGATTGGGGGGGTGGACATCAGCCCCAGCATTTT.

The V call is TRBV10-3, the J call TRBJ1-5; TRBD1 aligns across 12 bases. CDR3 length: 16 residues. With 2 bases clipped from V and 8 bases from J, the junction kept 7 bases outside the gene matches. The germline V gene encodes CDR1 ENHRY and CDR2 SYGVKD. This chain's CDR3 is CAISETGTGGREPQHF. As DNA, the CDR3 is TGTGCCATCAGTGAGACAGGGACAGGGGGCAGGGAGCCCCAGCATTTT.